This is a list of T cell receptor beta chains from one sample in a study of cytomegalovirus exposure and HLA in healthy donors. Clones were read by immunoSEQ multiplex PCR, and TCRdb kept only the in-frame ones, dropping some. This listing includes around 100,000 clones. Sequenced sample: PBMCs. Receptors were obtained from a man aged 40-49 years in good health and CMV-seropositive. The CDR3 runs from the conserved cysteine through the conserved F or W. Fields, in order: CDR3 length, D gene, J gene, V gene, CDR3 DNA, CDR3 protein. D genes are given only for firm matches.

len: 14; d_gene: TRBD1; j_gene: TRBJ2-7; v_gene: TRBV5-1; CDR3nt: TGCGCCAGCAGCCCCGGGACAGGGTTGAACGAGCAGTACTTC; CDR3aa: CASSPGTGLNEQYF
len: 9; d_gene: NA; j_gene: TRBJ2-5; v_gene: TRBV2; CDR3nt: TGTGCCAGCGGCAGAAACCAGTACTTC; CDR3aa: CASGRNQYF
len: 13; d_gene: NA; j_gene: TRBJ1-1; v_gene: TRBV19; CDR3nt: TGTGCCAGTAGTGAACAGTTGAACACTGAAGCTTTCTTT; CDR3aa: CASSEQLNTEAFF
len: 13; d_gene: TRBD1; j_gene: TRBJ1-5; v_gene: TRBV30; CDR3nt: TGTGCCTGGAGCGAGACAGGGGTTCAGCCCCAGCATTTT; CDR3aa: CAWSETGVQPQHF
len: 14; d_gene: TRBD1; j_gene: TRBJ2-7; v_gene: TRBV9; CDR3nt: TGTGCCAGCAGCCCCCGGGACAGGATCTACGAGCAGTACTTC; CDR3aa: CASSPRDRIYEQYF
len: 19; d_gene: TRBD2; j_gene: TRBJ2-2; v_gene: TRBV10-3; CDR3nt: TGTGCCATCAGTTCCGGGACTACCGCCGCTAGGGGGAACACCGGGGAGCTGTTTTTT; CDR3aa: CAISSGTTAARGNTGELFF
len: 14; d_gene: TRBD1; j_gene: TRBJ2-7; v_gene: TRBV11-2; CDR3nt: TGTGCCAGCATCCCCGGGACAGGGCGATACGAGCAGTACTTC; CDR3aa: CASIPGTGRYEQYF
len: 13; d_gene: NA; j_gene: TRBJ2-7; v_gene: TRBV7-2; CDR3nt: TGTGCCAGCAGTGCTTCCGGGGGCTACGAGCAGTACTTC; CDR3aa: CASSASGGYEQYF
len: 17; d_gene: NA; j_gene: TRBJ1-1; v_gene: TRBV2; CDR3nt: TGTGCCAGCAGTTCCCACTGGAACAGCCTTTCGAACACTGAAGCTTTCTTT; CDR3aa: CASSSHWNSLSNTEAFF
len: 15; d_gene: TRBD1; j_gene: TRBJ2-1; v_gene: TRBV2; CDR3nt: TGTGCCAGCAGTGGCCGGGACAGGCCCGTACCTGAGCAGTTCTTC; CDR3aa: CASSGRDRPVPEQFF
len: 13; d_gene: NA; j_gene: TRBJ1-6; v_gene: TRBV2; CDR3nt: TGTGCCAGCACTGTACAGTCGGTTTCACCCCTCCACTTT; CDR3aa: CASTVQSVSPLHF
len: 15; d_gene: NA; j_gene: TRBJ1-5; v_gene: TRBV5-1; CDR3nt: TGCGCCAGCAGCTTCGGTGGTCAACCAAATCAGCCCCAGCATTTT; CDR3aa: CASSFGGQPNQPQHF
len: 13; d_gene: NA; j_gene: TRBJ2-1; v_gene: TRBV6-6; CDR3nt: TGTGCCAGCAGTGACAGACGGTGGGATGAGCAGTTCTTC; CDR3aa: CASSDRRWDEQFF
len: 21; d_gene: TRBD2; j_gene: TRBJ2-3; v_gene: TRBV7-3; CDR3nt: TGTGCCAGCAGCTCGTCTGGACCCGGGACTAGCGGGAGGGAGAGCACAGATACGCAGTATTTT; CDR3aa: CASSSSGPGTSGRESTDTQYF
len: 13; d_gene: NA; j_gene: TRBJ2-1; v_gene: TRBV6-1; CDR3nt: TGTGCCAGCAGTGATTCGTACTACAATGAGCAGTTCTTC; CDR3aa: CASSDSYYNEQFF
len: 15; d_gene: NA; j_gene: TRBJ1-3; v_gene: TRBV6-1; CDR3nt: TGTGCCAGCAGTGAAGCAGCACAGGGCGGCTACACCATATATTTT; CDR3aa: CASSEAAQGGYTIYF
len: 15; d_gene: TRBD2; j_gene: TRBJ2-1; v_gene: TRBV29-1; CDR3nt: TGCAGCGTAGAAACTAGCGGGAGGGCCTACAATGAGCAGTTCTTC; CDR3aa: CSVETSGRAYNEQFF
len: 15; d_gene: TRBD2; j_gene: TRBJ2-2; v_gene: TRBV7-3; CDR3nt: TGTGCCAGCAGCTTATCAACTAGCGGGTTAGGGGAGCTGTTTTTT; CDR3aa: CASSLSTSGLGELFF
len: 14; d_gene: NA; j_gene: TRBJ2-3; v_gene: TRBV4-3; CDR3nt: TGCGCCAGCAGCCAAGAAGGGGTGGCAGATACGCAGTATTTT; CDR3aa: CASSQEGVADTQYF
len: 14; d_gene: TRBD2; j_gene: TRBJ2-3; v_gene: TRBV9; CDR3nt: TGTGCCAGCAGCGTAGGCGGGAGTACAGATACGCAGTATTTT; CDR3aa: CASSVGGSTDTQYF
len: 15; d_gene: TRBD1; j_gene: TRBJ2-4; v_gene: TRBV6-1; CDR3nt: TGTGCCAGCAGTCCACCCGGGACAGGGTTGAACATTCAGTACTTC; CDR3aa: CASSPPGTGLNIQYF
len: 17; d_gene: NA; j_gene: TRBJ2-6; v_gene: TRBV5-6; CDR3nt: TGTGCCAGCACCCCCCCAGAGGCACTCTCTGGGGCCAACGTCCTGACTTTC; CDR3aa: CASTPPEALSGANVLTF
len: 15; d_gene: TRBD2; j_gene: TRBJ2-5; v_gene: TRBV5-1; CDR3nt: TGCGCCAGCAGCGTCGGCACTAGCGGGAAGGAGACCCAGTACTTC; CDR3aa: CASSVGTSGKETQYF
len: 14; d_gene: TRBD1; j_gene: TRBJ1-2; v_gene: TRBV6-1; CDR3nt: TGTGCCAGCAGTCGGACAGGGTGGATCTATGGCTACACCTTC; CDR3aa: CASSRTGWIYGYTF
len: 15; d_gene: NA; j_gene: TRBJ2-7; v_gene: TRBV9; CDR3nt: TGTGCCAGCAGCCCTGGGGGCAGATTCCCCTACGAGCAGTACTTC; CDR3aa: CASSPGGRFPYEQYF
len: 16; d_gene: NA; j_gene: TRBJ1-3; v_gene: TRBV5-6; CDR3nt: TGTGCCAGCAGCGGGTTTACGGGGAGCTCTGGAAACACCATATATTTT; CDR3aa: CASSGFTGSSGNTIYF
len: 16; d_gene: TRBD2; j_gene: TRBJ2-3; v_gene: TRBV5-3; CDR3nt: TGTGCCAGAAGCTTTCTAGCGGGAGGGCTCCCAGATACGCAGTATTTT; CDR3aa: CARSFLAGGLPDTQYF
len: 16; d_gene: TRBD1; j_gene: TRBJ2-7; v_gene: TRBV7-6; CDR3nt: TGTGCCAGCAGCTTAGGTTCGAGACAGGGGAATGTCGAGCAGTACTTC; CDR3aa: CASSLGSRQGNVEQYF
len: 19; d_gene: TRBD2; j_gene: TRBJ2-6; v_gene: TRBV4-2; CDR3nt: TGTGCCAGCAGCCGAGGGGTAGCGGGACTCTCTCCCGGGGCCAACGTCCTGACTTTC; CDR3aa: CASSRGVAGLSPGANVLTF
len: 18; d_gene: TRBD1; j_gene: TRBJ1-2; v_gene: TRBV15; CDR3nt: TGTGCCACCAGCAGAGGCGGGACAGGGACCTTCCCGGATAGAGGCTACACCTTC; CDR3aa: CATSRGGTGTFPDRGYTF
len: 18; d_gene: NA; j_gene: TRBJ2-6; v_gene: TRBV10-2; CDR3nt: TGCGCCAGCAGTGAGACCTACAGGGTTGCCTCTGGGGCCAACGTCCTGACTTTC; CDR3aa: CASSETYRVASGANVLTF
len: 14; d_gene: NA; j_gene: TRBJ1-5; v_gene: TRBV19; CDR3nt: TGTGCCAGTAGTCCAGGTAGGAGCAATCAGCCCCAGCATTTT; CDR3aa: CASSPGRSNQPQHF
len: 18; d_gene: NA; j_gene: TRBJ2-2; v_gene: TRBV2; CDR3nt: TGTGCCAGCAGTGAAGCGCTTGTAACTGAGGGGAACACCGGGGAGCTGTTTTTT; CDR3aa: CASSEALVTEGNTGELFF
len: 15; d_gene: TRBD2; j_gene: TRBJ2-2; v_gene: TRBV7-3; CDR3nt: TGTGCCAGCAGCTTATTAGCGGGGGGGACCGGGGAGCTGTTTTTT; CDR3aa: CASSLLAGGTGELFF
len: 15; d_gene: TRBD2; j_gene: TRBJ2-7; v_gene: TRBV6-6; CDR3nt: TGTGCCAGCACCTCTCTAGCGGGAGGTACCTACGAGCAGTACTTC; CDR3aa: CASTSLAGGTYEQYF
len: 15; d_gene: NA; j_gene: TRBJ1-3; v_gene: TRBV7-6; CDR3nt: TGTGCCAGCAGCTTAAGCACCATCTCTGGAAACACCATATATTTT; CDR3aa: CASSLSTISGNTIYF
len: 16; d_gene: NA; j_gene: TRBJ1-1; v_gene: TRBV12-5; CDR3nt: TGTGCTAGTGGTCGGGGAGGCCCGGGGGTGAACACTGAAGCTTTCTTT; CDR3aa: CASGRGGPGVNTEAFF
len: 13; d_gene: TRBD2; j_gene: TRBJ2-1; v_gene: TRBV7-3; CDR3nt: TGTGCCAGCAGCCCGGAAAATAGCGGGAGCCAGTTCTTC; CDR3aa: CASSPENSGSQFF
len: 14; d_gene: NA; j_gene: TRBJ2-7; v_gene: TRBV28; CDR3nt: TGTGCCAGCTGCACCAGAGTCCAGGGAGGCGAGCAGTACTTC; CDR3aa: CASCTRVQGGEQYF
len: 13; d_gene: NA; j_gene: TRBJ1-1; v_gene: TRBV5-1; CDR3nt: TGCGCCAGCAGTTTCCACTCGAGCACTGAAGCTTTCTTT; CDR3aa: CASSFHSSTEAFF